This record covers a single T cell receptor (beta chain). In the original processing: Amplification from reference gene primers served as the basis for estimated nucleated cell counts. Sequenced by immunoSEQ multiplex PCR; TCRdb stores in-frame clones only, minus some. V, J and clone size derive from that table, while D and trimming were established from the DNA sequence. The sample records over 200,000 clones, 75% to 90% being singletons. Per the germline V gene, CDR1 is SGHNT and CDR2 is YENEEA. Germline trimming cut 0 bases from V and 4 bases from J; bases unmatched to any gene: 4. CDR3 length: 16 residues. This sample was taken from a study of blood T cell repertoires in COVID-19. At the level of the study: The United States, Italy and Spain provided the acute and convalescent COVID-19 samples. T cells, B-cell-depleted T cells, or PBMCs supplied cDNA or gDNA.

Sequenced: peripheral blood. This chain joins TRBV11-3 and TRBJ2-1, with 9 bases fitting TRBD2. The source is a man aged 25-40 years who had recovered from COVID-19. Here the CDR3 DNA reads TGTGCCAGCAGCTTAGAAGCGGGGGGCCTGTACAATGAGCAGTTCTTC. Its protein product is CASSLEAGGLYNEQFF.